What follows are 29 T cell receptor beta chains derived from one specimen sequenced in a study of early T cells in non-severe SARS-CoV-2 infection. TCRdb fed the 5' RACE reads into MiXCR, producing one record per CDR3 protein. The profile covers around 67,000 distinct CDR3 sequences, with approximately 10% appearing a single time and 3.8% taken by the ten largest. Source material: whole blood. All receptors derive from an adult who was a healthcare worker with PCR-confirmed SARS-CoV-2 infection or an uninfected control (not recorded which).

This clonotype was seen many times. The chain has TRBV30 and TRBJ1-2; unclear D gene. Deletions cut 2 bases from V and 2 bases from J, with 6 bases between. The germline V gene has CDR1 GTSNPN and CDR2 SVGIG (reference sequence). This CDR3 comprises 12 residues. The CDR3 region has the DNA TGTGCCTGGAGTCCCGGGAACTATGGCTACACCTTC. This codes for CAWSPGNYGYTF. The variable domain in full, completed from reference TRBV30 and TRBJ1-2, reads SQTIHQWPATLVQPVGSPLSLECTVEGTSNPNLYWYRQAAGRGLQLLFYSVGIGQISSEVPQNLSASRPQDRQFILSSKKLLLSDSGFYLCAWSPGNYGYTFGSGTRLTVV.

This chain joins TRBV5-1 and TRBJ2-5; D uncertain. The CDR3 sequence is 11 residues long. V was shortened by 1 base and J by 5 bases, with 3 bases between the two germline ends. Germline-derived CDR1 and CDR2 are SGHRS and YFSETQ. This CDR3 reads CASSLTETQYF. The CDR3 nucleotides are TGCGCCAGCAGCTTGACCGAGACCCAGTACTTC.

This clonotype came up a few times. J is TRBJ2-3 and V is TRBV7-6, with 9 positions matching TRBD2. The length of the CDR3 is 16 residues. J gave up 2 bases and V 1 base, and 4 bases lay outside the gene matches. Germline CDR1 and CDR2: SGHVS and FNYEAQ. The CDR3 is CASSLGREGLTDTQYF. CDR3 nucleotides: TGTGCCAGCAGCTTAGGGCGGGAGGGTCTCACAGATACGCAGTATTTT.

This clonotype came up a few times. DNA for the CDR3: TGTGCCAGCAGCGAACAGGGCCGTCAATGGGATACGCAGTATTTT. Its translation is CASSEQGRQWDTQYF. The rearrangement joins TRBV7-8 to TRBJ2-3; perhaps TRBD1 as D (6 bases). The CDR3 contains 15 residues. Deletions cut 5 bases from V and 6 bases from J, with 18 bases between. Germline V gene data show CDR1 as SGHVS and CDR2 as FQNEAQ.

This clonotype has a count of ten or more. The V call is TRBV7-2, the J call TRBJ2-6, with unresolved D. CDR3 length: 13 amino acids. Deletions cut 5 bases from V and 6 bases from J, with 8 bases between. CDR1 is SGHTA and CDR2 is FQGNSA in the germline V gene. CDR3 nucleotides: TGTGCCAGCAGCCACCCGGTGGCCAACGTCCTGACTTTC. Its translation is CASSHPVANVLTF.

V usage is TRBV20-1 and J usage is TRBJ2-7; 7 positions agree with TRBD1. V lost 5 bases to trimming and J lost 2 bases; unmatched junction nucleotides: 6. Germline V lookup: CDR1 DFQATT, CDR2 SNEGSKA (reference sequence). The CDR3 has 13 amino acids. CDR3 nucleotides: TGCAGTGCTGGGACAGAGGATACCTACGAGCAGTACTTC. This codes for CSAGTEDTYEQYF.

Here the CDR3 DNA reads TGTGCCAGCAGTTTGCAGGGGAATTCACCCCTCCACTTT. Its translation: CASSLQGNSPLHF. The chain uses TRBV6-1 and TRBJ1-6; weak D call: TRBD1 (6 bases). The germline gives CDR1 MNHNS, CDR2 SASEGT. V was trimmed by 5 bases and J by 7 bases, leaving 9 bases between them. The CDR3 is 13 amino acids.

The chain has TRBV9 and TRBJ1-1; D possibly corresponds to TRBD1 (5 bases). This CDR3 has 13 amino acids. Trimming stripped 5 bases from V and 0 bases from J, with 8 bases between. The germline gives CDR1 SGDLS, CDR2 YYNGEE. The CDR3 DNA follows: TGTGCCAGCAGGGGACCCATGAACACTGAAGCTTTCTTT. This translates into CASRGPMNTEAFF.

In its sample, this clonotype was seen many times. This chain uses TRBV6-5 with TRBJ2-7; D tentatively reads TRBD1 or TRBD2 (6 bases each). Trimming removed 2 bases from V and 6 bases from J, with 14 bases in between. Per the germline V gene, CDR1 is MNHEY and CDR2 is SVGAGI. The CDR3 has 14 amino acids. The CDR3 sequence is CASSYGTGAGEQYF. The CDR3, as DNA: TGTGCCAGCAGTTACGGGACGGGGGCAGGCGAGCAGTACTTC.

This clonotype was recorded many times. The V gene is TRBV10-1, the J gene TRBJ2-3; D is undetermined. The CDR3 runs to 14 residues. V dropped 3 bases and J dropped 4 bases, with 11 bases sitting between them. CDR1 is WNHNN and CDR2 is SYGVQD in the germline V gene (reference sequence). CDR3 protein: CASSDFVGADTQYF. CDR3 nucleotide sequence: TGCGCCAGCAGTGATTTCGTCGGAGCAGATACGCAGTATTTT.

There are many counts of this clonotype. The chain carries TRBV6-6 and TRBJ2-1; D ambiguous. V lost 5 bases, J lost 5 bases, and 13 bases lay in between. The CDR3 length is 14 residues. The germline gives CDR1 MNHNY, CDR2 SVGAGI (reference sequence). CDR3 sequence: CASSPSRPNNEQFF. CDR3 in DNA: TGTGCCAGCAGTCCTTCCCGGCCCAACAATGAGCAGTTCTTC.

This clonotype was detected many times. This chain joins TRBV7-8 and TRBJ1-6; 10 nucleotides match TRBD1. The germline V gene encodes CDR1 SGHVS and CDR2 FQNEAQ. The CDR3 totals 15 residues. J lost 10 bases, V lost 5 bases, and 8 bases had no gene match. The CDR3 protein is CASSPRTGGESPLHF. In DNA, the CDR3 is TGTGCCAGCAGCCCCCGGACAGGGGGAGAGTCACCCCTCCACTTT.

Many counts were recorded for this clonotype. The chain is built from TRBV29-1 and TRBJ2-7; the D is unclear. The CDR3 is 14 residues long. Germline V gives CDR1 SQVTM, CDR2 ANQGSEA. Trimming removed 4 bases at V and 2 bases at J, with 15 bases between. CDR3 protein: CSVAILYGAYEQYF. CDR3 in DNA: TGCAGCGTTGCCATCTTGTACGGAGCCTACGAGCAGTACTTC.

This clonotype was recorded many times. This chain connects TRBV7-9 to TRBJ2-1, with no clear D. CDR3 length: 14 residues. From germline, CDR1 is SEHNR and CDR2 FQNEAQ (reference sequence). V was shortened by 5 bases and J by 0 bases, with 8 bases between the two germline ends. The CDR3 bases are TGTGCCAGCAGCGGCTATAGCTCCTACAATGAGCAGTTCTTC. Translating it yields CASSGYSSYNEQFF.

This clonotype was detected only a few times. The genes are TRBV29-1 and TRBJ2-7; D may correspond to TRBD1 or TRBD2 (5 bases each). The length of the CDR3 is 13 residues. Germline CDR1 and CDR2: SQVTM and ANQGSEA. The germline V and J ends were trimmed by 0 bases and 6 bases, with 12 bases remaining between them. The CDR3, as DNA: TGCAGCGTTGAAGATACGGGACGGGGCGAGCAGTACTTC. Encoded protein: CSVEDTGRGEQYF.

This chain uses TRBV28 with TRBJ2-7, with D uncertain. Germline V CDR1 and CDR2: MDHEN, SYDVKM. The V and J ends lost 4 bases and 6 bases respectively, with 4 bases between them. The CDR3 has 10 residues. Here the CDR3 reads CASSSLEQYF. CDR3 in DNA: TGTGCCAGCAGTTCCCTCGAGCAGTACTTC. Based on the CDR3 plus reference TRBV28 and TRBJ2-7, the full variable domain is DVKVTQSSRYLVKRTGEKVFLECVQDMDHENMFWYRQDPGLGLRLIYFSYDVKMKEKGDIPEGYSVSREKKERFSLILESASTNQTSMYLCASSSLEQYFGPGTRLTVT.

This clonotype was found a few times. V is TRBV20-1 and J is TRBJ1-1, with TRBD1 as a possible D gene (5 bases). CDR1 and CDR2 (germline): DFQATT, SNEGSKA (reference sequence). This CDR3 is built from 13 residues. V dropped 5 bases and J dropped 1 base, with 11 bases sitting between them. CDR3 sequence reads: CSADDRSNTEAFF. The CDR3 DNA reads TGCAGTGCTGATGACAGATCGAACACTGAAGCTTTCTTT.

In this sample, this clonotype turned up many times. This sequence joins TRBV12-3 or TRBV12-4 and TRBJ2-5; D unresolved. There are 14 residues in the CDR3. V shed 3 bases and J shed 3 bases, with 11 bases lying between them. This CDR3 reads CASSLHGQKETQYF. The CDR3 DNA follows: TGTGCCAGCAGTTTGCACGGGCAGAAAGAGACCCAGTACTTC.

There are many counts of this clonotype. The V gene is TRBV5-4, the J gene TRBJ2-7; TRBD2 matches 10 bases. V shed 2 bases and J 2 bases; nucleotides not matched to a gene: 4. The CDR3 length is 15 residues. The germline V gene has CDR1 SGHNT and CDR2 YYREEE (reference sequence). In nucleotides, the CDR3 is TGTGCCAGCAGCTTCCTAGCGGGGGACACCTACGAGCAGTACTTC. Translation: CASSFLAGDTYEQYF.

This clonotype was observed many times. V and J are TRBV7-9 and TRBJ1-6; D is perhaps TRBD1 (5 bases). This CDR3 is built from 15 residues. The V end was cut by 5 bases, the J end by 7 bases, with 15 bases between. Germline V CDR1 and CDR2: SEHNR, FQNEAQ (reference sequence). CDR3 region: CASSPRDRQNSPLHF. CDR3 nucleotides: TGTGCCAGCAGCCCCCGGGACCGTCAAAATTCACCCCTCCACTTT.

This clonotype was seen at least ten times. The CDR3 reads CASSLLLTGDYGYTF. In DNA, the CDR3 is TGTGCCAGCAGCTTACTTCTGACAGGAGATTATGGCTACACCTTC. This sequence joins TRBV13 and TRBJ1-2; a weak D match, TRBD1 (6 bases). Germline V gene lookup returns CDR1 PRHDT and CDR2 FYEKMQ (reference sequence). V was cut by 2 bases and J by 5 bases, with 15 bases left in between. CDR3 size: 15 residues.

Ten or more counts support this clonotype. The chain links TRBV9 to TRBJ2-3; 8 nucleotides match TRBD2. CDR1 is SGDLS, CDR2 YYNGEE, per germline. The CDR3 consists of 15 residues. The trim removed 3 bases at V and 4 bases at J, leaving 7 bases unmatched. The CDR3 is CASSDGLALADTQYF. The CDR3, as DNA: TGTGCCAGCAGCGACGGACTAGCTCTCGCAGATACGCAGTATTTT.

This clonotype has a count of ten or more. This sequence joins TRBV19 and TRBJ2-3; D is ambiguous. The germline V and J ends were trimmed by 3 bases and 4 bases, with 11 bases remaining between them. CDR3 size: 14 residues. In germline, CDR1 is LNHDA, CDR2 SQIVND (reference sequence). CDR3 loop: CASSIAHLSDTQYF. The CDR3 nucleotides read TGTGCCAGTAGTATCGCCCACCTATCAGATACGCAGTATTTT. The entire variable domain, with the rest obtained from reference TRBV19 and TRBJ2-3, is as follows: DGGITQSPKYLFRKEGQNVTLSCEQNLNHDAMYWYRQDPGQGLRLIYYSQIVNDFQKGDIAEGYSVSREKKESFPLTVTSAQKNPTAFYLCASSIAHLSDTQYFGPGTRLTVL.

In this sample, this clonotype turned up a few times. The gene calls are TRBV7-2 and TRBJ2-7; no definite D call. From germline, CDR1 is SGHTA and CDR2 FQGNSA. V shed 0 bases and J shed 4 bases, with 10 bases lying between them. The CDR3 has 14 residues. CDR3 region: CASSLAGFEYEQYF. For the CDR3, the DNA is TGTGCCAGCAGCTTAGCGGGGTTTGAGTACGAGCAGTACTTC.

This clonotype occurred many times. The chain employs TRBV19 and TRBJ2-7; 11 bases are shared with TRBD1. The V gene's germline CDR1 is LNHDA and CDR2 SQIVND (reference sequence). The CDR3 sequence is 15 residues long. The J segment lost 0 bases and the V segment lost 5 bases, leaving 3 bases of the junction unmatched. The CDR3 region is CASSQGQGVSYEQYF. The CDR3 bases are TGTGCCAGTAGTCAGGGACAGGGGGTCTCCTACGAGCAGTACTTC.

V is TRBV15 and J is TRBJ2-3; D may be TRBD1 (6 bases). The CDR3 has 16 residues. Looked up from germline, CDR1 is LNHNV and CDR2 is YYDKDF (reference sequence). V was clipped by 1 base and J by 0 bases, with 11 bases between them. CDR3 amino acids: CATSRGGRGSTDTQYF. The CDR3 DNA follows: TGTGCCACCAGCAGAGGGGGCAGGGGAAGCACAGATACGCAGTATTTT.

The chain uses TRBV27 and TRBJ2-7; 7 bases fit TRBD1. CDR3 length: 13 amino acids. Trimming took 6 bases from V and 6 from J; bases not matched to a gene: 8. The germline CDR1 and CDR2 sequences are MNHEY and SMNVEV (reference sequence). The CDR3 coding sequence is TGTGCCAGCAGGAGGACAGGTGCTCCCGAGCAGTACTTC. This encodes CASRRTGAPEQYF.

This clonotype was detected a few times. The chain is built from TRBV6-6 and TRBJ1-4; TRBD1 matches 10 bases. The CDR3 length is 15 residues. J gave up 7 bases and V 4 bases, and 6 bases lay outside the gene matches. The germline CDR1 and CDR2 sequences are MNHNY and SVGAGI (reference sequence). CDR3 bases: TGTGCCAGCAGTTCGGGGACAGGGGATAGTGAAAAACTGTTTTTT. As protein: CASSSGTGDSEKLFF.

This clonotype was recorded at least ten times. V gene TRBV28 combines with J gene TRBJ2-5; the D gene is possibly TRBD1 (5 bases). Trimming removed 6 bases at V and 10 bases at J, with 21 bases between. This CDR3 has 14 residues. Germline CDR1 MDHEN, CDR2 SYDVKM. This CDR3 reads CASSPNSKGLLQYF. For the CDR3, the DNA is TGTGCCAGCAGCCCTAATTCAAAGGGGCTTCTCCAGTACTTC.